Described below is a single TCR beta chain sequence and its context. Its antigen is still unknown. The data are from a study of graft-versus-host responses after intestinal transplantation. Study in general: Each transplant was multivisceral, liver-intestinal, or isolated intestinal. Every recipient had anti-thymocyte globulin induction and 2 to 4 years of tacrolimus plus steroids.

General study points: GvH clones were identified in recipient marrow, with some first appearing in ileum or blood. Early post-transplant HvG declines tracked with peak circulating GvH clone levels.

TCRdb's table, derived via immunoSEQ multiplex PCR, lists solely in-frame clones and lacks some. The repertoire holds about 94,000 clones, with 91% as singletons. This specimen was unstimulated CD8+ T cells sorted from spleen or lymph node cells, taken before intestinal transplant. The clonotype was recovered from a human donor who received an intestinal transplant.

The CDR3 sequence is CASSRTGDSSGANVLTF. DNA of the CDR3: TGTGCCAGCAGCCGGACAGGGGATTCCTCTGGGGCCAACGTCCTGACTTTC. The genes are TRBV25-1 and TRBJ2-6; 9 nucleotides agree with TRBD1. CDR1 is MGHDK and CDR2 is SYGVNS in the germline V gene. Losses at the gene ends were 6 bases for V and 0 bases for J; bases not matched to a gene: 6. This CDR3 spans 17 amino acids.